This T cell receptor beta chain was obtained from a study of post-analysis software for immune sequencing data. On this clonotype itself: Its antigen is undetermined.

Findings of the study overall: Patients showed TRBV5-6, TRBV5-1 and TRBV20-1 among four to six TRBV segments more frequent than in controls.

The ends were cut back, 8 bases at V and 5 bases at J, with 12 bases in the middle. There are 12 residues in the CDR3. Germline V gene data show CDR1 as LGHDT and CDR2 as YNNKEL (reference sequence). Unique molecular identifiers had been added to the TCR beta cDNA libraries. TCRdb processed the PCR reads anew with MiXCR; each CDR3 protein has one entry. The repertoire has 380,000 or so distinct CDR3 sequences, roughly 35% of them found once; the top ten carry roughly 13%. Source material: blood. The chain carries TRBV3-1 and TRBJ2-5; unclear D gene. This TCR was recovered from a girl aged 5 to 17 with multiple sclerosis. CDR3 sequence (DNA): TGTGCCAGCGCGGCTGAGGATGAGACCCAGTACTTC. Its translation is CASAAEDETQYF.